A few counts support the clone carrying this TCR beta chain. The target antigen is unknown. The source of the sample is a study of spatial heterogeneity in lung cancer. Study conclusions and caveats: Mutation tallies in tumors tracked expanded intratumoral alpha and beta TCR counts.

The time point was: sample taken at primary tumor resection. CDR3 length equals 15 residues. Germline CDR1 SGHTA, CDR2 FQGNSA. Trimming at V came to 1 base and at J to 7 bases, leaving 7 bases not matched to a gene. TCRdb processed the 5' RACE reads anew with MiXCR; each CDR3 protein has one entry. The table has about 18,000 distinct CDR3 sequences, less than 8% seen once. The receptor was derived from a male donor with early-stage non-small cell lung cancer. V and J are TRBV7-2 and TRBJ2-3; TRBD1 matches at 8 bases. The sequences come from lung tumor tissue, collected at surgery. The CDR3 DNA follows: TGTGCCAGCAGCTTAGGGACAGGGATCGGTAATACGCAGTATTTT. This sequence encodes CASSLGTGIGNTQYF.